This T cell receptor beta chain was profiled in a study of cytomegalovirus exposure and HLA in healthy donors. About the study: About 85 million unique TCRs from HLA-typed donors were held in an early release of data.

Between the trimmed V and J ends, which lost 0 bases and 7 bases, there was a span of 16 bases. The CDR3 is made up of 15 amino acids. The V gene's germline CDR1 is LGHNA and CDR2 YSLEER. This clone was counted a few times. Its cognate antigen is unknown. A multiplex PCR was run with 60 Vbeta primers and 13 Jbeta primers. The data were produced by immunoSEQ multiplex PCR, yet TCRdb's version contains in-frame clones alone and is incomplete. The sample yields about 170,000 clones, approximately 80% seen once. Notes on the study in general: CMV serostatus was the only recorded immune exposure for donors.

The source is a woman aged 50 to 65 in good health and CMV-seropositive. The V call is TRBV4-3, the J call TRBJ2-7; TRBD2 might be the D (5 bases). Sequences were obtained from PBMCs. CDR3 sequence reads: CASSQDRARESEQYF. DNA for the CDR3: TGCGCCAGCAGCCAAGATCGTGCGAGGGAATCTGAGCAGTACTTC.